These T cell receptor beta chains were read from a single sample in a study of blood T cell repertoires in COVID-19. Generated by immunoSEQ multiplex PCR, the TCRdb table keeps only in-frame clones and is missing some. The table lists about 310,000 clones, 85% to 90% of them singletons. Specimen: peripheral blood. The source is a woman in her twenties or thirties with COVID-19, enrolled during active disease. CDR3s include the opening cysteine and the closing phenylalanine or tryptophan. The order of the fields is V gene, D gene, J gene, clone size, CDR3 protein, CDR3 DNA. A D gene is named only where the DNA matches it firmly. Size is stated for part of the rows, as once, few or many counts, or as a class when the clone is expanded.

V: TRBV5-6; D: .; J: TRBJ2-1; size: once; CDR3: CASSLGRRMNEQFF; DNA: TGTGCCAGCAGCTTGGGGAGGAGGATGAATGAGCAGTTCTTC
V: TRBV7-9; D: TRBD2; J: TRBJ2-1; size: .; CDR3: CASSSYQRDYHEQFF; DNA: TGTGCCAGCAGCTCCTATCAGAGGGACTACCATGAGCAGTTCTTC
V: TRBV7-2; D: TRBD1; J: TRBJ1-5; size: .; CDR3: CASSSGTVSNQPQHF; DNA: TGTGCCAGCAGCTCCGGGACAGTTAGCAATCAGCCCCAGCATTTT
V: TRBV25-1; D: TRBD2; J: TRBJ2-5; size: .; CDR3: CASSEGTSGRAQETQYF; DNA: TGTGCCAGCAGTGAAGGGACTAGCGGGAGGGCACAAGAGACCCAGTACTTC
V: TRBV27; D: .; J: TRBJ1-5; size: .; CDR3: CASSPSLTGIRNQPQHF; DNA: TGTGCCAGCAGTCCCTCTCTTACAGGGATTCGCAATCAGCCCCAGCATTTT
V: TRBV21-1; D: .; J: TRBJ1-1; size: .; CDR3: CASEQGAEAFF; DNA: TGTGCCAGCGAGCAGGGGGCTGAAGCTTTCTTT
V: TRBV3-1/TRBV3-2; D: .; J: TRBJ2-7; size: .; CDR3: CASSRPRAAGYEQYF; DNA: TGTGCCAGCAGCCGACCAAGGGCAGCGGGTTACGAGCAGTACTTC
V: TRBV6-5; D: .; J: TRBJ2-7; size: .; CDR3: CASSYGQGSYEQYF; DNA: TGTGCCAGCAGTTACGGCCAGGGTTCCTACGAGCAGTACTTC
V: TRBV5-7; D: TRBD1; J: TRBJ2-7; size: .; CDR3: CASSLGGGDRAYEQYF; DNA: TGTGCCAGCAGCTTGGGGGGTGGGGACAGGGCCTACGAGCAGTACTTC
V: TRBV6-1; D: TRBD1; J: TRBJ2-5; size: .; CDR3: CASSEAGQQETQYF; DNA: TGTGCCAGCAGTGAAGCGGGACAGCAAGAGACCCAGTACTTC
V: TRBV25-1; D: .; J: TRBJ1-2; size: .; CDR3: CASSERGGGARGYTF; DNA: TGTGCCAGCAGTGAAAGGGGAGGAGGGGCGCGGGGCTACACCTTC
V: TRBV5-1; D: TRBD1; J: TRBJ1-5; size: .; CDR3: CASSSTGPNQPQHF; DNA: TGCGCCAGCAGCTCGACAGGGCCTAATCAGCCCCAGCATTTT
V: TRBV27; D: .; J: TRBJ2-7; size: .; CDR3: CASSLRQPFSYEQYF; DNA: TGTGCCAGCAGTTTACGACAGCCTTTCTCCTACGAGCAGTACTTC
V: TRBV7-9; D: .; J: TRBJ2-5; size: .; CDR3: CASSLGGFLVGETQYF; DNA: TGTGCCAGCAGCTTAGGAGGGTTTTTGGTGGGAGAGACCCAGTACTTC
V: TRBV7-3; D: TRBD1; J: TRBJ2-3; size: .; CDR3: CASSWGPGQGGTDTQYF; DNA: TGTGCCAGCAGCTGGGGTCCGGGACAGGGAGGAACAGATACGCAGTATTTT
V: TRBV10-3; D: TRBD1; J: TRBJ2-7; size: .; CDR3: CAISDRGGEQYF; DNA: TGTGCCATCAGCGACAGGGGGGGCGAGCAGTACTTC
V: TRBV6-1; D: TRBD1; J: TRBJ1-1; size: .; CDR3: CASSEDRGNTEAFF; DNA: TGTGCCAGCAGTGAAGACAGGGGAAACACTGAAGCTTTCTTT
V: TRBV5-4; D: TRBD1; J: TRBJ1-5; size: .; CDR3: CASSLGGTGSAGQPQHF; DNA: TGTGCCAGCAGCTTGGGGGGGACAGGGAGCGCCGGCCAGCCCCAGCATTTT
V: TRBV18; D: TRBD1; J: TRBJ2-3; size: once; CDR3: CASSPRSGTGSDTQYF; DNA: TGTGCCAGCTCACCACGATCCGGGACAGGGTCAGATACGCAGTATTTT
V: TRBV3-1/TRBV3-2; D: .; J: TRBJ1-1; size: many; CDR3: CASSQLGSDSMNTEAFF; DNA: TGTGCCAGCAGCCAATTAGGCTCGGACAGCATGAACACTGAAGCTTTCTTT
V: TRBV19; D: .; J: TRBJ2-3; size: .; CDR3: CASSIFGSGNTDTQYF; DNA: TGTGCCAGTAGTATTTTCGGTTCAGGGAACACAGATACGCAGTATTTT
V: TRBV11-3; D: TRBD2; J: TRBJ2-1; size: .; CDR3: CASSYYGLAGYNEQFF; DNA: TGTGCCAGCAGCTACTACGGACTAGCGGGTTACAATGAGCAGTTCTTC